This T cell receptor beta chain was sequenced in a study of blood T cell repertoires in COVID-19. At the level of the study: PBMCs, B-cell-depleted T cells, or T cells provided the cDNA or gDNA that made up the material.

Authors' methods: Amplified reference gene primers provided the basis for estimating nucleated cell counts. Sequenced by immunoSEQ multiplex PCR; TCRdb stores in-frame clones only, minus some. V and J calls and clone size follow that table, whereas D and trimming were derived from the DNA. The sample carries about 55,000 clones, 85% to 90% recorded once. V was pared by 4 bases and J by 2 bases, with 12 bases of the junction left unmatched. The CDR3 is 19 residues long. Germline V gives CDR1 LGHDT, CDR2 YNNKEL (reference sequence). The clonotype was recovered from a man in his sixties with active COVID-19. V and J are TRBV3-1 (or the pseudogene TRBV3-2) and TRBJ2-2; TRBD2 aligns across 11 bases. Input material: peripheral blood. Written as DNA, the CDR3 is TGTGCCAGCAGCCGTTGGTTGTCGACTAGCGGGGTAAACACCGGGGAGCTGTTTTTT. As protein: CASSRWLSTSGVNTGELFF.